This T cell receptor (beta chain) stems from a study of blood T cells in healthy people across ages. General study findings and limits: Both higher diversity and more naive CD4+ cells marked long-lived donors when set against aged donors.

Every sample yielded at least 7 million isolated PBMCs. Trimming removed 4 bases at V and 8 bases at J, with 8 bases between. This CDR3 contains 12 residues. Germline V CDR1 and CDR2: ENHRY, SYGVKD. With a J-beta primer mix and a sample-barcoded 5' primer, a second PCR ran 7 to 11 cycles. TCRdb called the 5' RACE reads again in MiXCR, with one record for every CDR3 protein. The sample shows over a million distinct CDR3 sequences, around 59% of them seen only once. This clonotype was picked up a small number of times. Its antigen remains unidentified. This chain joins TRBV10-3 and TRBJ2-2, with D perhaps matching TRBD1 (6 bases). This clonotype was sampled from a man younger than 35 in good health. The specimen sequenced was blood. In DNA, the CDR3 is TGTGCCATCAGTGGAGGGGGTGGGGAGCTGTTTTTT. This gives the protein CAISGGGGELFF.